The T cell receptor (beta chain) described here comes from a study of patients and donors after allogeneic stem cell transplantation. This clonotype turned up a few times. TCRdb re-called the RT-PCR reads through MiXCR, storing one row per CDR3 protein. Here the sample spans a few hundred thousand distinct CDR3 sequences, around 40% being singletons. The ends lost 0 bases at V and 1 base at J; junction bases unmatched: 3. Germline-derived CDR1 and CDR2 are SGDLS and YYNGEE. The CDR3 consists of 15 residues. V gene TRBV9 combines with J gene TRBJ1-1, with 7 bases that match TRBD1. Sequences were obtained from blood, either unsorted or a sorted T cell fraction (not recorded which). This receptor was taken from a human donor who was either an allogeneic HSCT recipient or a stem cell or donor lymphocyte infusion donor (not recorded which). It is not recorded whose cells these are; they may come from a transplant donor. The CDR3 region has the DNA TGTGCCAGCAGCGTAGAATGGACAGGGAACACTGAAGCTTTCTTT. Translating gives CASSVEWTGNTEAFF.